This T cell receptor (beta chain) was recovered during a study of cytomegalovirus exposure and HLA in healthy donors. With respect to this clone: Its antigen is currently unknown.

Study-wide results and limits: TCR beta chains numbering approximately 150 were designated cytomegalovirus-associated. Reports credit the classifier with highly specific, highly sensitive diagnosis of cytomegalovirus status.

A multiplex PCR was run with 60 Vbeta primers and 13 Jbeta primers. TCRdb's table, derived via immunoSEQ multiplex PCR, lists solely in-frame clones and lacks some. Of 140,000 to 150,000 clones in the sample, about 8.9% were seen once. Germline CDR1 is MNHNS and CDR2 is SASEGT. V lost 7 bases and J 0 bases, leaving 14 bases between the germline ends. The CDR3 contains 15 residues. The specimen was PBMCs. This sequence originates from a man in his fifties or sixties in good health and CMV-seronegative. This chain links TRBV6-1 with TRBJ2-3, with D maybe TRBD1 (5 bases). CDR3 DNA sequence: TGTGCCAGCACCTCTGACAGCGCTAGCACAGATACGCAGTATTTT. It codes for CASTSDSASTDTQYF.